This TCR beta chain was captured in a study of T cell responses to AZD1222 COVID-19 vaccine. Overall study: Both about-4-week and about-12-week second-dose recipients were combined. Overall study results and limits: Donors were chiefly white British, with a greater number of females, and clonal diversity was perhaps underestimated. At baseline, seropositivity was found in only a handful of AZD1222 recipients. Unmutated variant regions are reportedly targeted by nearly half of spike-specific TCRs.

This clone has a handful of counts. Its target is unknown. The length of the CDR3 is 15 residues. Germline loops: CDR1 SGDLS, CDR2 YYNGEE. With 4 bases removed from V and 0 bases from J, the gap between germline ends came to 11 bases. The table came from immunoSEQ multiplex PCR; TCRdb's copy has only in-frame clones and leaves some out. This table has around 120,000 clones, 88% appearing once. The sequences come from peripheral blood, collected on day 0 of AZD1222 vaccination. The chain links TRBV9 to TRBJ1-5; tentatively, D is TRBD1 (6 bases). This clonotype originated in an adult in good health. CDR3 sequence (DNA): TGTGCCAGCAGCCCACAGGGTTATAGCAATCAGCCCCAGCATTTT. Residues: CASSPQGYSNQPQHF.